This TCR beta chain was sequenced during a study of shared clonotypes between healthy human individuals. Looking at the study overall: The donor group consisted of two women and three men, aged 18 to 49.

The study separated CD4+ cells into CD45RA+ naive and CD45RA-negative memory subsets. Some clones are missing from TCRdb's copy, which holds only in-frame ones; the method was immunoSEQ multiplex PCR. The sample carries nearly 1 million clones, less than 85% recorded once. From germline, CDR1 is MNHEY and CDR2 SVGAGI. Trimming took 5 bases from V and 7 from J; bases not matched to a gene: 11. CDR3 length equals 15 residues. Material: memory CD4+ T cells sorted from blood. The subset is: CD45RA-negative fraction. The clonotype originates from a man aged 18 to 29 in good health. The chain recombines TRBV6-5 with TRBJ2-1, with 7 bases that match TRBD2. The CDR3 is CASSTPLLARNEQFF. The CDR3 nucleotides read TGTGCCAGCAGTACCCCCTTACTAGCGAGGAATGAGCAGTTCTTC.